This T cell receptor beta chain was retrieved from a study of T cells in Graves' hyperthyroidism and ophthalmopathy. Findings and limits, study-wide: Most thyroid clonotypes expanded above 0.001 were also detected in blood.

This clonotype was seen many times. No antigen is known for it. Amplification targeted TCR beta CDR3 regions from RNA transcripts. The HTBI set primed first-round TCR CDR3 RT-PCR. TCRdb ran MiXCR on the multiplex PCR reads and lists one entry per CDR3 protein. This table holds under 400,000 distinct CDR3 sequences, about a sixth found once. CDR3 length: 13 amino acids. The ends were cut back, 6 bases at V and 4 bases at J, with 12 bases in the middle. Germline V CDR1 and CDR2: MDHEN, SYDVKM. This TCR was sampled from a woman aged 40-49 years with Graves' ophthalmopathy. The chain joins TRBV28 to TRBJ2-5, with a possible D match to TRBD1 (5 bases). The specimen sequenced was blood. CDR3 bases: TGTGCCAGCAGCCCCCCTAGGGGAGAGACCCAGTACTTC. This translates into CASSPPRGETQYF.